This T cell receptor (beta chain) was obtained from a study of T cells in Graves' hyperthyroidism and ophthalmopathy. General study points: It was a median approximately 7.1 months before onset that the model predicted ophthalmopathy.

Each diagnosis was grounded in clinical symptoms, serum thyroxine and TRAb, thyroid ultrasound, and orbital computed tomography. It was RNA transcripts that yielded the amplified TCR beta CDR3 regions. Using the HTBI primer set, a first-round RT-PCR was run on the TCR CDR3. TCRdb itself ran the multiplex PCR reads through MiXCR, one entry per CDR3 protein. The data hold 750,000 to 950,000 distinct CDR3 sequences, with 35% to 40% observed a single time. Germline CDR1 is SGHTS and CDR2 is YDEGEE. Trimming shortened V by 0 bases and J by 8 bases, and 11 bases separated the two germline ends. This CDR3 is 14 amino acids long. As to this clonotype: The antigen is not known.

The TCR comes from a man between 18 and 35 years old with Graves' hyperthyroidism. The material sequenced was blood. The gene calls are TRBV5-8 and TRBJ1-4, with D hard to call. CDR3 sequence (DNA): TGTGCCAGCAGCTTGGAAACGGGAGGAGAAAAACTGTTTTTT. Translation: CASSLETGGEKLFF.